Listed below are T cell receptor beta chains from one sample, sequenced in a study of cytomegalovirus exposure and HLA in healthy donors. Profiling relied on immunoSEQ multiplex PCR, and the TCRdb table lists in-frame clones only, not all of them. The sample contains about 96,000 clones, more than 65% of which appear only once. Sequencing was carried out using PBMCs. Source of these receptors: a man aged 30-40 years in good health and CMV-seronegative. CDR3s include the opening cysteine and the closing phenylalanine or tryptophan. D genes are given only for firm matches. Expanded clones are given a class, and other clones once, few, many or no size at all.

v_gene	abundance	j_gene	d_gene	CDR3nt	CDR3aa
TRBV14	.	TRBJ1-3	.	TGTGCCAGCAGCCAGATACGACCCGGCAGGGTCGGCACCATATATTTT	CASSQIRPGRVGTIYF
TRBV29-1	once	TRBJ2-7	.	TGCAGCGTTCTCGATTGGGGGGTAGGAAGCTCCTACGAGCAGTACTTC	CSVLDWGVGSSYEQYF
TRBV6-1	once	TRBJ2-7	TRBD1	TGTGCCAGCATGTGGGACAGGGGGAGCGAGCAGTACTTC	CASMWDRGSEQYF
TRBV16	.	TRBJ1-2	TRBD1	TGTGCCAGCAGCCAATCAGGGACAGGGCTGTATGGCTACACCTTC	CASSQSGTGLYGYTF
TRBV27	few	TRBJ1-2	.	TGTGCCAGCAGTTTATACGAGGGGGTTGGCTACACCTTC	CASSLYEGVGYTF
TRBV10-2	.	TRBJ2-7	.	TGCGCCAGCAGTGAGCCGGGGAGGGGGAGCTCCTACGAGCAGTACTTC	CASSEPGRGSSYEQYF
TRBV2	.	TRBJ1-3	.	TGTGCCAGCAGTGAAGAGTGGACAAAAGGAAACACCATATATTTT	CASSEEWTKGNTIYF
TRBV10-2	few	TRBJ1-4	.	TGCGCCAGCAGTGAGTCAAGGGGCCCGGATGAAAAACTGTTTTTT	CASSESRGPDEKLFF
TRBV6-4	once	TRBJ2-3	TRBD2	TGTGCCAGCAGTGTGACTAGCGGGGCCACAGATACGCAGTATTTT	CASSVTSGATDTQYF
TRBV27	.	TRBJ1-2	.	TGTGCCAGCAGTCCATACTACAGGGAGTGGTATGGCTACACCTTC	CASSPYYREWYGYTF
TRBV29-1	.	TRBJ2-2	.	TGCAGCGTTGGGAAGGGGTTGGACACCGGGGAGCTGTTTTTT	CSVGKGLDTGELFF
TRBV28	.	TRBJ2-7	TRBD2	TGTGCCAGCAGTTTTAGTTTTGGGACTAGCGGGGGGGACTCCTACGAGCAGTACTTC	CASSFSFGTSGGDSYEQYF
TRBV28	.	TRBJ2-1	.	TGTGCCAGCAGTTTCGGGACAAACTACAATGAGCAGTTCTTC	CASSFGTNYNEQFF
TRBV7-2	.	TRBJ1-5	.	TGTGCCAGCAGCTTTTACGGAGTCAATCAGCCCCAGCATTTT	CASSFYGVNQPQHF
TRBV10-3	.	TRBJ1-2	TRBD1	TGTGCCATCAGTGAGTTTCAGGGGGCCTATGGCTACACCTTC	CAISEFQGAYGYTF
TRBV6-1	.	TRBJ1-2	.	TGTGCCAGCAGTAACCTAAGACAGACTAACTATGGCTACACCTTC	CASSNLRQTNYGYTF
TRBV9	.	TRBJ1-2	TRBD1	TGTGCCAGCAGCGGGCCAGGGACAGGGGAAATCTATGGCTACACCTTC	CASSGPGTGEIYGYTF
TRBV2	.	TRBJ2-1	TRBD2	TGTGCCAGCAGCGAAGCGGGGGGGTCCGGGTACAATGAGCAGTTCTTC	CASSEAGGSGYNEQFF
TRBV28	.	TRBJ1-2	TRBD1	TGTGCCAGCAGTCTTACAGGGGCCAATCCTAACTATGGCTACACCTTC	CASSLTGANPNYGYTF
TRBV5-8	few	TRBJ1-1	TRBD1	TGTGCCAGCAGCTTGGAAAGCAGGGGGTTAAGGACTGAAGCTTTCTTT	CASSLESRGLRTEAFF
TRBV5-1	once	TRBJ2-3	TRBD2	TGCGCCAGCAGCCAGACTAGCGGGGGAGCAAGAGGCACAGATACGCAGTATTTT	CASSQTSGGARGTDTQYF
TRBV28	.	TRBJ1-1	.	TGTGCCAGCAGTCTTGTGAACACTGAAGCTTTCTTT	CASSLVNTEAFF
TRBV7-6	.	TRBJ1-2	.	TGTGCCAGCAGTTACAGCCTCAACTATGGCTACACCTTC	CASSYSLNYGYTF
TRBV5-1	.	TRBJ2-2	.	TGCGCCAGCAGCATAACAGGTCCCACCGGGGAGCTGTTTTTT	CASSITGPTGELFF
TRBV27	.	TRBJ2-6	.	TGTGCCAGCACCGACCCCGAGCCGGGGGGGGCCAACGTCCTGACTTTC	CASTDPEPGGANVLTF
TRBV10-3	.	TRBJ1-3	.	TGTGCCATCAGTGAGACTACAGGGCACACCATATATTTT	CAISETTGHTIYF
TRBV10-3	.	TRBJ2-2	TRBD1	TGTGCCATCAGGGATGACAGGGGGAACACCGGGGAGCTGTTTTTT	CAIRDDRGNTGELFF
TRBV7-2	.	TRBJ2-3	TRBD1	TGTGCCAGCAGACGCTCAGGGGGTTTGGGAGGCACAGATACGCAGTATTTT	CASRRSGGLGGTDTQYF
TRBV6-5	.	TRBJ2-1	.	TGTGCCAGCAGTTACTCGGTCGCAGGTTACAATGAGCAGTTCTTC	CASSYSVAGYNEQFF
TRBV29-1	.	TRBJ1-1	.	TGCAGCGTTGGGGGGGGGAACACTGAAGCTTTCTTT	CSVGGGNTEAFF
TRBV25-1	.	TRBJ2-3	TRBD1	TGTGCCAGCAATGGACAGGGAAGAGATACGCAGTATTTT	CASNGQGRDTQYF
TRBV5-1	.	TRBJ2-7	.	TGCGCCAGCAGCCCGCGTTCCTACGAGCAGTACTTC	CASSPRSYEQYF
TRBV7-9	once	TRBJ2-1	TRBD1	TGTGCCAGCAGCGACGACAGGGGCGGGCTAGTGTCCTACAATGAGCAGTTCTTC	CASSDDRGGLVSYNEQFF
TRBV27	once	TRBJ1-2	TRBD1	TGTGCCAGCAGTTTATCCACAGGGGGTGGCTACACCTTC	CASSLSTGGGYTF
TRBV7-9	.	TRBJ1-1	TRBD1	TGTGCCAGCAGCACACGGACAGGGATAAACACTGAAGCTTTCTTT	CASSTRTGINTEAFF
TRBV7-2	.	TRBJ2-3	.	TGTGCCAGCAGCTTAGCGGGGGGGGCGGATACGCAGTATTTT	CASSLAGGADTQYF
TRBV18	.	TRBJ1-4	.	TGTGCCAGCTCACTTCTACAGGGCAAGGGGCCTAATGAAAAACTGTTTTTT	CASSLLQGKGPNEKLFF
TRBV7-3	.	TRBJ1-1	.	TGTGCCAGCAGTACCGGGAACACTGAAGCTTTCTTT	CASSTGNTEAFF
TRBV27	.	TRBJ1-1	.	TGTGCCAGCAGTTTCCGCGCACGGACAGACAAAGCTTTCTTT	CASSFRARTDKAFF
TRBV21-1	.	TRBJ2-2	.	TGTGCCAGCAGCAAAGGGGGACAGGACACCGGGGAGCTGTTTTTT	CASSKGGQDTGELFF
TRBV7-9	few	TRBJ1-1	.	TGTGCCAGCAGCTTCGGGACTCAACAATCTGAAGCTTTCTTT	CASSFGTQQSEAFF
TRBV7-6	.	TRBJ1-5	.	TGTGCCAGCAGCTTAGGGCCTCCGGGTCCGTCTAGCAATCAGCCCCAGCATTTT	CASSLGPPGPSSNQPQHF
TRBV7-8	.	TRBJ1-2	TRBD1	TGTGCCAGCAGCCCGGGGACAGGGGGCGACTATGGCTACACCTTC	CASSPGTGGDYGYTF
TRBV28	.	TRBJ1-5	.	TGTGCCAGCAGTTTAAACGGTCGGGGTCAACAGCCCCAGCATTTT	CASSLNGRGQQPQHF
TRBV19	.	TRBJ1-5	TRBD1	TGTGCCAGTAGTTCGGGACAGCGGAGGGATCAGCCCCAGCATTTT	CASSSGQRRDQPQHF
TRBV28	.	TRBJ1-6	TRBD1	TGTGCCAGCAGTTCCGGGACAGGGTGGGGTTCACCCCTCCACTTT	CASSSGTGWGSPLHF
TRBV29-1	.	TRBJ2-7	TRBD1	TGCAGCGTTCGGGACAGGGCTTCCTACGAGCAGTACTTC	CSVRDRASYEQYF
TRBV2	few	TRBJ1-5	TRBD1	TGTGCCAGCAGGGAGGGGACAGGGGGCTTCCAGCCCCAGCATTTT	CASREGTGGFQPQHF
TRBV5-1	.	TRBJ2-6	TRBD1	TGCGCCAGCAGCGTAACAGGGGCTGGGGCCAACGTCCTGACTTTC	CASSVTGAGANVLTF